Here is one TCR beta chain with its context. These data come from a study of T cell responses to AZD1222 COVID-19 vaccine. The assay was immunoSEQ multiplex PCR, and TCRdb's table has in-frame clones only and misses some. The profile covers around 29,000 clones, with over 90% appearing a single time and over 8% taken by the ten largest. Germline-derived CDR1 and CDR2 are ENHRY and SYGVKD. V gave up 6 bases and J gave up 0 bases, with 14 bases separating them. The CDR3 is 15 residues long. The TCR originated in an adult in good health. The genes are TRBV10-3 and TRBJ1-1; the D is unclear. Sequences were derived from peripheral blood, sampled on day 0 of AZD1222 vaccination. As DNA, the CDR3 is TGTGCCATCAGGGAGAAATGGGGAATGAACACTGAAGCTTTCTTT. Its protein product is CAIREKWGMNTEAFF.